Following are 17 T cell receptor beta chains from one sample sequenced in a study of shared clonotypes between healthy human individuals. As defined, naive CD8 cells were CD45RO-negative and positively selected for CCR7, with terminally differentiated effector memory CD45RA+ cells excluded. Some clones are missing from TCRdb's copy, which holds only in-frame ones; the method was immunoSEQ multiplex PCR. This sample yields around 2.1 million clones, of which under 95% are seen a single time; 1.5% to 2% belongs to the top ten. Source material: naive CD8+ T cells from PBMCs. The receptors here all came from a man younger than 30 in good health. Some clones in this sample may be carry-over from other donors' samples.

In DNA, the CDR3 is TGTGCTAGTGGTTTGGGACTAGCGGGAGGTGATACGCAGTATTTT. Protein: CASGLGLAGGDTQYF. The chain combines TRBV12-5 with TRBJ2-3, with 13 bases identical to TRBD2. Germline loops: CDR1 LGHNT, CDR2 FRNRAP. V was pared by 1 base and J by 6 bases, with 1 base of the junction left unmatched. This CDR3 has 15 amino acids.

CDR3 nucleotide sequence: TGCGCCAGCAGCCCGGACAGGGGGCTCGGGGCTTTCTTT. It encodes CASSPDRGLGAFF. The rearrangement links TRBV5-1 to TRBJ1-1, with 11 positions matching TRBD1. The CDR3 spans 13 residues. J was trimmed by 11 bases and V by 4 bases; bases with no gene match: 7. Germline V gene sequence: CDR1 SGHRS, CDR2 YFSETQ.

The rearrangement uses TRBV5-4 and TRBJ2-7, with D uncertain. CDR3 size: 13 residues. Per germline, CDR1 SGHNT and CDR2 YYREEE (reference sequence). Trimming left V 1 base short and J 0 bases short, with 5 bases between. This chain's CDR3 is CASSLSSSYEQYF. For the CDR3, the DNA is TGTGCCAGCAGCTTGTCGAGCTCCTACGAGCAGTACTTC.

This clone was counted a single time. This chain links TRBV27 with TRBJ2-7; D is perhaps TRBD1 (6 bases). The V end was cut by 11 bases, the J end by 3 bases, with 17 bases between. The germline V gene has CDR1 MNHEY and CDR2 SMNVEV (reference sequence). The CDR3 spans 13 residues. The CDR3 sequence is CAVGQSRFYEQYF. DNA of the CDR3: TGTGCCGTCGGACAGTCACGATTCTACGAGCAGTACTTC.

Turning to this clone: Additional DNA sequences in this sample encode the identical CDR3. The chain uses TRBV7-9 and TRBJ2-1; 10 bases align to TRBD2. Germline values: CDR1 SEHNR, CDR2 FQNEAQ (reference sequence). The CDR3 contains 14 residues. Trimming removed 5 bases from V and 7 bases from J; junction bases left unmatched: 5. DNA for the CDR3: TGTGCCAGCAGCCCCCGGACTAGCGGAAATGAGCAGTTCTTC. It is translated as CASSPRTSGNEQFF.

This clone has just a few counts. The chain combines TRBV19 with TRBJ1-2; 9 bases fit TRBD1. Losses at the gene ends were 5 bases for V and 4 bases for J; bases not matched to a gene: 5. The CDR3 has 14 residues. Germline CDR1 and CDR2: LNHDA and SQIVND (reference sequence). In DNA, the CDR3 is TGTGCCAGTAGTGCGGGACAGGGAGGCTATGGCTACACCTTC. It is translated as CASSAGQGGYGYTF.

CDR3 region: CASSYSLAGLNEQFF. CDR3 in DNA: TGTGCCAGCAGCTATTCATTAGCGGGCTTAAATGAGCAGTTCTTC. V and J are TRBV5-4 and TRBJ2-1; 7 bases match TRBD2. V was clipped by 3 bases and J by 7 bases; unmatched bases: 10. There are 15 residues in the CDR3. Per the germline V gene, CDR1 is SGHNT and CDR2 is YYREEE (reference sequence).

The genes are TRBV9 and TRBJ2-1; D call uncertain. Germline V gene data show CDR1 as SGDLS and CDR2 as YYNGEE. V lost 4 bases, J lost 4 bases, and 9 bases lay in between. CDR3 length equals 13 residues. For the CDR3, the DNA is TGTGCCAGCAGCCTAGAGATTTACAATGAGCAGTTCTTC. It specifies CASSLEIYNEQFF.

CDR3 loop: CARSHRRGDNYGYTF. The CDR3 coding sequence is TGTGCCAGAAGCCATAGAAGGGGGGATAACTATGGCTACACCTTC. The V call is TRBV5-3, the J call TRBJ1-2, with a possible D match to TRBD1 (6 bases). TRBV5-3 is reported as an ORF; its role is uncertain. V shed 4 bases and J shed 1 base, with 14 bases lying between them. This CDR3 is built from 15 residues.

This chain joins TRBV27 and TRBJ2-3, with D possibly being TRBD1 (6 bases). This CDR3 contains 15 residues. Germline V gives CDR1 MNHEY, CDR2 SMNVEV (reference sequence). V was cut by 2 bases and J by 1 base, with 10 bases left in between. The CDR3 here is CASSLPRTGTDTQYF. CDR3 sequence (DNA): TGTGCCAGCAGTTTACCCAGGACAGGCACAGATACGCAGTATTTT.

This sequence joins TRBV27 and TRBJ2-7, with 12 bases that match TRBD1. J lost 5 bases, V lost 5 bases, and 4 bases had no gene match. This CDR3 region has 14 residues. The V gene's germline CDR1 is MNHEY and CDR2 SMNVEV (reference sequence). For the CDR3, the DNA is TGTGCCAGCAGTACCGGGACAGGGGGCCACGAGCAGTACTTC. Its translation is CASSTGTGGHEQYF.

The chain employs TRBV6-6 and TRBJ1-5; D is ambiguous. Trimming took 2 bases from V and 5 from J, leaving 10 bases between them. Germline assignment: CDR1 MNHNY and CDR2 SVGAGI (reference sequence). The CDR3 length is 14 residues. CDR3 nucleotides: TGTGCCAGCAGTTACGGCGGGTTGGATCAGCCCCAGCATTTT. The encoded protein is CASSYGGLDQPQHF.

The rearrangement joins TRBV27 to TRBJ1-1; 7 positions agree with TRBD1. V lost 4 bases to trimming and J lost 1 base; unmatched junction nucleotides: 9. The CDR3 has 16 residues. The germline V gene encodes CDR1 MNHEY and CDR2 SMNVEV (reference sequence). CDR3 bases: TGTGCCAGCAGTTCCCCTTTCGACAGGGAGAACACTGAAGCTTTCTTT. The encoded protein is CASSSPFDRENTEAFF.

The chain recombines TRBV6-5 with TRBJ1-3; 7 bases align to TRBD1. Looked up from germline, CDR1 is MNHEY and CDR2 is SVGAGI. There are 16 residues in the CDR3. Germline trimming cut 2 bases from V and 4 bases from J; bases unmatched to any gene: 8. CDR3 in amino acids: CASSYRQTGRGNTIYF. The CDR3, as DNA: TGTGCCAGCAGTTACCGCCAGACAGGGAGAGGAAACACCATATATTTT.

This rearrangement joins TRBV28 to TRBJ2-1; D uncertain. V gave up 5 bases and J gave up 1 base, with 15 bases separating them. CDR3 length: 16 amino acids. Germline V CDR1 and CDR2: MDHEN, SYDVKM. CDR3 DNA sequence: TGTGCCAGCAGTCTAGAAGTTTTTAATTCCTACAATGAGCAGTTCTTC. This codes for CASSLEVFNSYNEQFF. The entire variable domain, with the rest obtained from reference TRBV28 and TRBJ2-1, is as follows: DVKVTQSSRYLVKRTGEKVFLECVQDMDHENMFWYRQDPGLGLRLIYFSYDVKMKEKGDIPEGYSVSREKKERFSLILESASTNQTSMYLCASSLEVFNSYNEQFFGPGTRLTVL.

The CDR3 loop is CASSSGPNYGYTF. The CDR3 bases are TGTGCCAGCAGCTCGGGCCCCAACTATGGCTACACCTTC. The chain links TRBV7-3 to TRBJ1-2; no firm D call. The ends were cut back, 4 bases at V and 2 bases at J, with 8 bases in the middle. From germline, CDR1 is SGHTA and CDR2 FQGTGA. This CDR3 is built from 13 residues.

CDR3 sequence reads: CASSIKGDRLYGYTF. The CDR3 nucleotides are TGTGCCAGTAGTATAAAGGGGGACAGACTGTATGGCTACACCTTC. The rearrangement links TRBV19 to TRBJ1-2; 7 bases line up with TRBD1. Looked up from germline, CDR1 is LNHDA and CDR2 is SQIVND (reference sequence). With 2 bases clipped from V and 5 bases from J, the junction kept 8 bases outside the gene matches. There are 15 residues in the CDR3.